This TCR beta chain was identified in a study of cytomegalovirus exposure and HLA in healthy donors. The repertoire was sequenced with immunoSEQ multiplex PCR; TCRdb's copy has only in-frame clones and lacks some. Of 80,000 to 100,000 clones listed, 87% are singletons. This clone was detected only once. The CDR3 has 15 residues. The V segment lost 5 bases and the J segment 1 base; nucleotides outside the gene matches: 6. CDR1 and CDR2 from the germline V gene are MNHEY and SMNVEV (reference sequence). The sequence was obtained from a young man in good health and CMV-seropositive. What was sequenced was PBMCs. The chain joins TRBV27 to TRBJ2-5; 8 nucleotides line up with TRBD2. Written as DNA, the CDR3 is TGTGCCAGCAGTAGCAATAGCGGGACCCAAGAGACCCAGTACTTC. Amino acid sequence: CASSSNSGTQETQYF.